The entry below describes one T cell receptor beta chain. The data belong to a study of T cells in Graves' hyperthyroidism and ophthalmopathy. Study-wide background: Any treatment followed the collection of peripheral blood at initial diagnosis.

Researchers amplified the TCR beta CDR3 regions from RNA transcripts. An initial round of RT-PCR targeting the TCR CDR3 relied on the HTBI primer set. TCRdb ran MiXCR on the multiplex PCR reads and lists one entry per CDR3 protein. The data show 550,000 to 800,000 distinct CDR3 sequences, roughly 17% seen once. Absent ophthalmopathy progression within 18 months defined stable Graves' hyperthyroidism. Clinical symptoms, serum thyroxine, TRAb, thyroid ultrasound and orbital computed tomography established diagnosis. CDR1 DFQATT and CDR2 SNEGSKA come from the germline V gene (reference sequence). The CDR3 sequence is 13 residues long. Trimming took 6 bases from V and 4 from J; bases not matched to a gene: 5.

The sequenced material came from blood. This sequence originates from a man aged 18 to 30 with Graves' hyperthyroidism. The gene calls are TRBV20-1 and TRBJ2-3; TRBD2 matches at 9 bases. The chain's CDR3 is CSADSGRADTQYF. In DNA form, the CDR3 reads TGCAGTGCAGATAGCGGGAGAGCAGATACGCAGTATTTT.